This entry concerns a single TCR beta chain. TCRdb's copy holds only in-frame clones and misses some; the assay was immunoSEQ multiplex PCR. The profile covers 150,000 or so clones, with over 80% appearing a single time and 5.5% to 7.5% taken by the ten largest. The sample belongs to a study of blood T cell repertoires in COVID-19. About the study: The United States, Italy and Spain provided the acute and convalescent COVID-19 samples. The analysed material was cDNA or gDNA that came from T cells, B-cell-depleted T cells, or PBMCs.

The ends were cut back, 10 bases at V and 1 base at J, with 13 bases in the middle. The CDR3 length is 13 residues. CDR1 and CDR2 (germline): MDHEN, SYDVKM. The source material was peripheral blood. V gene TRBV28 combines with J gene TRBJ1-1, with D maybe TRBD1 (6 bases). The receptor was derived from a man at least 80 years old with acute or convalescent COVID-19. The CDR3 nucleotides read TGTGCCACCACGGGACATACGAACACTGAAGCTTTCTTT. Amino acids: CATTGHTNTEAFF. The variable domain in full, completed from reference TRBV28 and TRBJ1-1, reads DVKVTQSSRYLVKRTGEKVFLECVQDMDHENMFWYRQDPGLGLRLIYFSYDVKMKEKGDIPEGYSVSREKKERFSLILESASTNQTSMYLCATTGHTNTEAFFGQGTRLTVV.